Below, 31 T cell receptor beta chains from the same sample are listed, as sequenced in a study of sequential checkpoint blockade in melanoma. The data were produced by immunoSEQ multiplex PCR, yet TCRdb's version contains in-frame clones alone and is incomplete. The table has 35,000 to 50,000 clones, 80% to 90% seen once. The treatment was: randomized to nivolumab then ipilimumab (arm A) or the reverse (arm B). The specimen was CD8+ T cells sorted from blood (inferred from file names), collected from a patient given nivolumab and ipilimumab in sequence. Receptors were obtained from a human donor with melanoma.

The V call is TRBV29-1, the J call TRBJ1-1; weak D call: TRBD1 (5 bases). Germline V lookup: CDR1 SQVTM, CDR2 ANQGSEA. The CDR3 contains 15 residues. V gave up 0 bases and J gave up 5 bases, with 16 bases separating them. CDR3 in DNA: TGCAGCGTTGAAGATCCCTCTCGACAGATAACTGAAGCTTTCTTT. It codes for CSVEDPSRQITEAFF.

This rearrangement joins TRBV13 to TRBJ2-1, with D maybe TRBD2 (6 bases). Per the germline V gene, CDR1 is PRHDT and CDR2 is FYEKMQ (reference sequence). The V end was cut by 3 bases, the J end by 8 bases, with 23 bases between. The CDR3 has 17 amino acids. Written as DNA, the CDR3 is TGTGCCAGCAGCTTGTTTCGGGTCTCGGGAGTACTGGATGAGCAGTTCTTC. This codes for CASSLFRVSGVLDEQFF.

The chain uses TRBV15 and TRBJ2-4, with a possible D match to TRBD1 (6 bases). With 3 bases removed from V and 3 bases from J, the gap between germline ends came to 15 bases. Germline-derived CDR1 and CDR2 are LNHNV and YYDKDF (reference sequence). CDR3 length equals 16 residues. The CDR3 coding sequence is TGTGCCACCAGCAGTGGTAGGGGGTACGGCAAAAACATTCAGTACTTC. Protein sequence: CATSSGRGYGKNIQYF. Full variable domain (missing parts from reference TRBV15 and TRBJ2-4): DAMVIQNPRYQVTQFGKPVTLSCSQTLNHNVMYWYQQKSSQAPKLLFHYYDKDFNNEADTPDNFQSRRPNTSFCFLDIRSPGLGDTAMYLCATSSGRGYGKNIQYFGAGTRLSVL.

This chain joins TRBV19 and TRBJ2-1; 8 positions agree with TRBD2. The CDR3 length is 15 residues. CDR1 is LNHDA, CDR2 SQIVND, per germline (reference sequence). Trimming took 3 bases from V and 4 from J; bases not matched to a gene: 5. In DNA form, the CDR3 reads TGTGCCAGTAGTATCTATAGCGGGGATTACAATGAGCAGTTCTTC. As protein: CASSIYSGDYNEQFF.

This sequence joins TRBV6-4 and TRBJ2-1; tentatively, D is TRBD2 (6 bases). V was clipped by 2 bases and J by 5 bases, with 7 bases between them. The germline V gene has CDR1 MRHNA and CDR2 SNTAGT. CDR3 size: 13 residues. The CDR3 DNA reads as TGTGCCAGCAGTGACCGGGAGAACAATGAGCAGTTCTTC. This sequence encodes CASSDRENNEQFF.

This clone was found once. This chain connects TRBV12-5 to TRBJ2-7, with D perhaps TRBD1 (6 bases). Germline V lookup: CDR1 LGHNT, CDR2 FRNRAP. Trimming took off 1 base at V and 5 bases at J, with 15 bases between the two ends. CDR3 size: 15 residues. The DNA of the CDR3 is TGTGCTAGTGGTTTGGGGGGGCGTTCGTCAAACGAGCAGTACGTC. This codes for CASGLGGRSSNEQYV.

The V gene is TRBV4-1, the J gene TRBJ1-1; D call uncertain. Germline V gene lookup returns CDR1 MGHRA and CDR2 YSYEKL. Trimming shortened V by 2 bases and J by 1 base, and 8 bases separated the two germline ends. This CDR3 contains 14 residues. This CDR3 reads CASSQIRGNTEAFF. DNA of the CDR3: TGCGCCAGCAGCCAAATCCGGGGGAACACTGAAGCTTTCTTT.

The chain couples TRBV27 to TRBJ2-1, with D tentatively TRBD2 (6 bases). Germline V gene data show CDR1 as MNHEY and CDR2 as SMNVEV (reference sequence). The CDR3 consists of 15 residues. Trimming took off 1 base at V and 4 bases at J, with 11 bases between the two ends. The CDR3 loop reads CASSLYPGDYNEQFF. The DNA for the CDR3 is TGTGCCAGCAGTTTATACCCGGGGGATTACAATGAGCAGTTCTTC.

This rearrangement joins TRBV7-2 to TRBJ2-7; 10 bases are shared with TRBD2. The CDR3 runs 14 residues. Germline V gene data show CDR1 as SGHTA and CDR2 as FQGNSA. J was trimmed by 7 bases and V by 4 bases; bases with no gene match: 7. The CDR3: CASSSTSGDLEQYV. As DNA, the CDR3 is TGTGCCAGCAGCTCAACTAGCGGGGACTTGGAGCAGTACGTC.

CDR3 loop: CASSLREGEGHHEQFF. CDR3 DNA: TGCGCCAGCAGCCTTAGGGAGGGGGAGGGCCACCATGAGCAGTTCTTC. The gene calls are TRBV5-1 and TRBJ2-1; weak D call: TRBD2 (7 bases). V lost 4 bases, J lost 8 bases, and 22 bases lay in between. This CDR3 spans 16 amino acids. Per germline, CDR1 SGHRS and CDR2 YFSETQ.

This chain joins TRBV5-4 and TRBJ1-2; a weak D match, TRBD1 (5 bases). There are 15 residues in the CDR3. V lost 4 bases and J lost 3, with 16 bases in between. Germline CDR1 and CDR2: SGHNT and YYREEE (reference sequence). The CDR3 DNA reads TGTGCCAGCAGCAATCCCCAGGGCAGTTACTATGGCTACACCTTC. Its translation: CASSNPQGSYYGYTF.

This chain links TRBV5-4 with TRBJ2-1, with 13 bases matching TRBD2. Germline CDR1 is SGHNT and CDR2 is YYREEE (reference sequence). The trim removed 4 bases at V and 5 bases at J, leaving 3 bases unmatched. This CDR3 contains 15 residues. This chain's CDR3 is CASSRGTSGNNEQFF. Here the CDR3 DNA reads TGTGCCAGCAGCCGTGGGACTAGCGGGAACAATGAGCAGTTCTTC.

The chain carries TRBV27 and TRBJ2-1; 13 nucleotides align to TRBD2. The CDR3 length is 15 residues. With 4 bases clipped from V and 7 bases from J, the junction kept 4 bases outside the gene matches. Germline V gene sequence: CDR1 MNHEY, CDR2 SMNVEV (reference sequence). The CDR3 coding sequence is TGTGCCAGCAGTTCCGGACTAGCGGGAGTGAATGAGCAGTTCTTC. Amino acids: CASSSGLAGVNEQFF.

V is TRBV4-2 and J is TRBJ2-3, with a possible D match to TRBD1 (5 bases). This CDR3 is built from 15 residues. CDR1 is LGHNA and CDR2 is YNFKEQ in the germline V gene. The V end lost 0 bases, the J end lost 6 bases, and 13 bases lay between the germline ends. The chain's CDR3 is CASSQEVGAVDTQYF. DNA of the CDR3: TGTGCCAGCAGCCAAGAAGTTGGGGCAGTGGATACGCAGTATTTT.

This chain joins TRBV7-9 and TRBJ2-1; 7 bases line up with TRBD1. The V gene end was trimmed by 5 bases and the J gene end by 2 bases; junction bases not matched to a gene: 6. The CDR3 spans 15 residues. Germline V gene data show CDR1 as SEHNR and CDR2 as FQNEAQ (reference sequence). The DNA for the CDR3 is TGTGCCAGCAGCACGAACAGGGGCCCCTACAATGAGCAGTTCTTC. This gives the protein CASSTNRGPYNEQFF.

This clone occurred a few times. This chain links TRBV7-9 with TRBJ2-7; D is perhaps TRBD1 (6 bases). V was shortened by 5 bases and J by 1 base, with 9 bases between the two germline ends. The CDR3 spans 13 residues. Germline CDR1 SEHNR, CDR2 FQNEAQ (reference sequence). The DNA of the CDR3 is TGTGCCAGCAGCGTCACAGGGTCCTACGAGCAGTACTTC. Amino acids: CASSVTGSYEQYF.

The rearrangement joins TRBV28 to TRBJ1-1; no clear D gene. This CDR3 region has 13 residues. Germline V gene lookup returns CDR1 MDHEN and CDR2 SYDVKM. The V and J ends lost 3 bases and 10 bases respectively, with 15 bases between them. Here the CDR3 reads CASSFISPSTAFF. The CDR3 region has the DNA TGTGCCAGCAGTTTTATCAGTCCCTCCACAGCTTTCTTT.

CDR3 in DNA: TGTGCCAGCAGCCCCACGGGTGAGCGTGAGCAGTTCTTC. Translated, it gives CASSPTGEREQFF. The chain links TRBV6-5 to TRBJ2-1; D unresolved. The germline V gene encodes CDR1 MNHEY and CDR2 SVGAGI. The CDR3 has 13 residues. The ends were cut back, 6 bases at V and 9 bases at J, with 15 bases in the middle.

The rearrangement uses TRBV4-3 and TRBJ1-1; D might be TRBD1 (5 bases). Germline lookup yields CDR1 LGHNA and CDR2 YSLEER. Trimming took 5 bases from V and 5 from J, leaving 15 bases between them. The CDR3 contains 14 residues. CDR3 sequence: CASSREDSGTEAFF. The CDR3 nucleotides read TGCGCCAGCAGCAGAGAAGACAGTGGAACTGAAGCTTTCTTT.

The chain recombines TRBV13 with TRBJ1-1; 8 nucleotides line up with TRBD1. After removal of 5 bases from V and 1 base from J, the junction contained 3 bases not matched to a gene. In germline, CDR1 is PRHDT, CDR2 FYEKMQ (reference sequence). This CDR3 comprises 14 residues. CDR3 DNA sequence: TGTGCCAGCAGCCAACAGGGGGGGAACACTGAAGCTTTCTTT. Protein sequence: CASSQQGGNTEAFF.

This clone was seen just once. This rearrangement joins TRBV19 to TRBJ1-1; TRBD1 agrees at 8 bases. Unmatched junction bases numbered 11, after V lost 5 bases and J lost 6 bases. The CDR3 extends over 15 amino acids. Germline CDR1 is LNHDA and CDR2 is SQIVND (reference sequence). CDR3 in DNA: TGTGCCAGTAGTTCGCCCCCGACAGGGGACCCTGAAGCTTTCTTT. Amino acid sequence: CASSSPPTGDPEAFF.

The V gene is TRBV6-1, the J gene TRBJ2-7, with 8 bases aligning to TRBD1. CDR3 size: 13 residues. Germline V gene lookup returns CDR1 MNHNS and CDR2 SASEGT. V trimming: 4 bases; J trimming: 6 bases; junction bases outside the gene matches: 5. The CDR3 coding sequence is TGTGCCAGCAGTGGGACAGGGTTTTTCGAGCAGTACTTC. This sequence encodes CASSGTGFFEQYF.

This chain connects TRBV9 to TRBJ2-3, with 9 bases fitting TRBD2. This CDR3 spans 18 amino acids. Germline-derived CDR1 and CDR2 are SGDLS and YYNGEE. V shed 2 bases, J shed 4 bases, and the junction held 14 bases outside the gene matches. CDR3 DNA: TGTGCCAGCAGCGTCCTTTCTGTAGCGGGAGCCGATTCAGATACGCAGTATTTT. Translated, it gives CASSVLSVAGADSDTQYF.

CDR3 in DNA: TGTGCCAGCAGTCCCGGGACAGGGGTCTACGAGCAGTACGTC. Translation: CASSPGTGVYEQYV. The rearrangement joins TRBV6-5 to TRBJ2-7; 10 bases line up with TRBD1. The CDR3 is made up of 14 amino acids. V was clipped by 5 bases and J by 3 bases; unmatched bases: 4. CDR1 and CDR2 (germline): MNHEY, SVGAGI.

This chain links TRBV27 with TRBJ2-2; no clear D. Between the trimmed V and J ends, which lost 1 base and 2 bases, there was a span of 20 bases. Germline lookup yields CDR1 MNHEY and CDR2 SMNVEV (reference sequence). The CDR3 loop spans 19 amino acids. The CDR3 DNA reads as TGTGCCAGCAGTTTATTAGGCGGAGTACTTACTAAAAACACCGGGGAGCTGTTTTTT. Translating it yields CASSLLGGVLTKNTGELFF.

J is TRBJ2-5 and V is TRBV27; no definite D call. With 2 bases removed from V and 5 bases from J, the gap between germline ends came to 15 bases. The CDR3 totals 15 residues. CDR1 MNHEY and CDR2 SMNVEV come from the germline V gene (reference sequence). Here the CDR3 reads CASSLSPLLRETQYF. The CDR3 DNA reads as TGTGCCAGCAGTTTAAGTCCCCTCCTACGCGAGACCCAGTACTTC.

The V and J genes are TRBV7-9 and TRBJ2-3; D is unclear. V gave up 1 base and J gave up 1 base, with 9 bases separating them. The CDR3 loop spans 15 amino acids. CDR1 and CDR2 from the germline V gene are SEHNR and FQNEAQ (reference sequence). The CDR3 nucleotides read TGTGCCAGCAGCTTAGACAAAATCGGCACAGATACGCAGTATTTT. It codes for CASSLDKIGTDTQYF.

The chain recombines TRBV13 with TRBJ2-7; TRBD1 is a possible D gene (6 bases). Germline loops: CDR1 PRHDT, CDR2 FYEKMQ (reference sequence). The V gene lost 2 bases and the J gene lost 4 bases, with 21 bases spanning the gap. This CDR3 is 17 amino acids long. DNA of the CDR3: TGTGCCAGCAGCTTATTGGGGGCGGGTCAGGGGTATTACGAGCAGTACTTC. Translating it yields CASSLLGAGQGYYEQYF.

This chain links TRBV5-4 with TRBJ1-1; D remains ambiguous. Trimming took off 1 base at V and 1 base at J, with 5 bases between the two ends. Per the germline V gene, CDR1 is SGHNT and CDR2 is YYREEE (reference sequence). The length of the CDR3 is 13 residues. In nucleotides, the CDR3 is TGTGCCAGCAGCTTGCCGGGGAACACTGAAGCTTTCTTT. Translating it yields CASSLPGNTEAFF.

The chain recombines TRBV27 with TRBJ2-2; no definite D call. V was trimmed by 5 bases and J by 2 bases, leaving 3 bases between them. The CDR3 extends over 12 amino acids. The germline CDR1 and CDR2 sequences are MNHEY and SMNVEV (reference sequence). DNA for the CDR3: TGTGCCAGCAGTCTAAACACCGGGGAGCTGTTTTTT. Encoded protein: CASSLNTGELFF.

As to this clone: One end of the junction is discordant with germline, which a read error may explain. This sequence joins TRBV2 and TRBJ2-7, with 8 bases matching TRBD1. Germline V gives CDR1 SNHLY, CDR2 FYNNEI. The CDR3 spans 14 residues. CDR3 in DNA: TGTGCCAGCAGGCAGGGGGCTATCTCCCACGAGCAGTACTTC. Protein sequence: CASRQGAISHEQYF. The variable domain in full, with the rest retrieved from reference TRBV2 and TRBJ2-7, is EPEVTQTPSHQVTQMGQEVILRCVPISNHLYFYWYRQILGQKVEFLVSFYNNEISEKSEIFDDQFSVERPDGSNFTLKIRSTKLEDSAMYFCASRQGAISHEQYFGPGTRLTVT.